Included here is one T cell receptor (beta chain) sequence, with context. Generated by immunoSEQ multiplex PCR, the TCRdb table keeps only in-frame clones and is missing some. This sample has 150,000 to 250,000 clones, with around 79% found just once. The CDR3 has 16 residues. V lost 0 bases to trimming and J lost 0 bases, with 9 bases between them. CDR1 is SGHRS and CDR2 is YFSETQ in the germline V gene. The source of the sample is a study of blood T cell repertoires in COVID-19. Sequencing used peripheral blood. The clonotype was recovered from a woman in her thirties or forties with COVID-19, enrolled during active disease. The rearrangement links TRBV5-1 to TRBJ1-4; weak D call: TRBD1 (5 bases). CDR3 sequence (DNA): TGCGCCAGCAGCTTGGGGGCAGGGTCAACTAATGAAAAACTGTTTTTT. Its protein is CASSLGAGSTNEKLFF.